This T cell receptor (beta chain) was documented in a study of T-cell reconstitution after alpha-beta-depleted transplantation in children. CDR1 is LNHDA and CDR2 is SQIVND in the germline V gene (reference sequence). The V and J ends lost 4 bases and 8 bases respectively, with 17 bases between them. The CDR3 has 15 residues. This clonotype was seen more than once but under ten times. Preparation of the TCRbeta library used unique molecular identifiers. TCRdb redid the calling of the PCR reads with MiXCR, one entry per CDR3 protein. The table records 250,000 to 300,000 distinct CDR3 sequences, over 8% of them present only once.

The sequence was collected from a human donor who donated a stem cell graft to a child with SCID. The chain couples TRBV19 to TRBJ1-4; TRBD1 might be the D (5 bases). Sequencing used PBMCs from the stem cell graft donor, obtained from the stem cell graft. In nucleotides, the CDR3 is TGTGCCAGTAGTACGACAGCCCGGGCGGAGGAAAAACTGTTTTTT. This gives the protein CASSTTARAEEKLFF.